This is a list of T cell receptor beta chains from one sample in a study of early T cells in non-severe SARS-CoV-2 infection. Using its own MiXCR run on the 5' RACE reads, TCRdb lists one record per CDR3 protein. This sample carries 35,000 to 45,000 distinct CDR3 sequences, less than 7% of them seen once, and the ten largest clones take approximately 26%. The sample here was whole blood, taken at baseline. Receptors were obtained from an adult who was a healthcare worker with PCR-confirmed SARS-CoV-2 infection or an uninfected control (not recorded which). Both conserved end residues are part of each CDR3. D genes are given only for firm matches. Where a row states a size, it is once, few, many or the class of an expanded clone; other rows omit it.

size	J	V	D	CDR3	DNA
NA	TRBJ2-3	TRBV28	TRBD2	CASSPSSRGLADTDTQYF	TGTGCCAGCAGTCCCTCGAGTCGGGGCCTAGCGGACACAGATACGCAGTATTTT
many	TRBJ1-3	TRBV28	NA	CASSPGVAGNTIYF	TGTGCCAGCAGTCCCGGAGTAGCTGGAAACACCATATATTTT
few	TRBJ1-1	TRBV30	NA	CAWRRQDYLPAFF	TGTGCCTGGAGAAGACAGGACTACCTCCCAGCTTTCTTT
NA	TRBJ2-1	TRBV30	NA	CASTSSSYNEQFF	TGTGCCTCGACATCGAGCTCCTACAATGAGCAGTTCTTC
many	TRBJ1-2	TRBV4-1	NA	CASSQVAQGNYGYTF	TGCGCCAGCAGCCAAGTCGCTCAGGGCAACTATGGCTACACCTTC
few	TRBJ1-1	TRBV28	TRBD1	CASSSVTGERNTEAFF	TGTGCCAGCAGTTCCGTGACAGGGGAACGGAACACTGAAGCTTTCTTT
NA	TRBJ1-1	TRBV12-3/TRBV12-4	NA	CASTARSAFF	TGTGCCAGCACCGCTCGGTCGGCTTTCTTT
many	TRBJ2-1	TRBV12-3/TRBV12-4	NA	CASTHRVPYNEQFF	TGTGCCAGCACCCACAGGGTCCCCTACAATGAGCAGTTCTTC
many	TRBJ2-1	TRBV24-1	NA	CATSDFGAGEGRSGEQFF	TGTGCCACCAGTGATTTTGGCGCGGGCGAGGGCCGAAGTGGTGAGCAGTTCTTC
few	TRBJ2-7	TRBV6-6	NA	CASSYGSEQYF	TGTGCCAGCAGTTACGGGAGCGAGCAGTACTTC
NA	TRBJ1-1	TRBV7-9	TRBD1	CASSLGMDREAFF	TGTGCCAGCAGCTTAGGGATGGACAGGGAAGCTTTCTTT
NA	TRBJ2-6	TRBV5-4	NA	CASSLGLGSYGANVLTF	TGTGCCAGCAGCTTGGGGCTCGGCTCTTATGGGGCCAACGTCCTGACTTTC
many	TRBJ1-5	TRBV19	NA	CASSIRVSQPQHF	TGTGCCAGTAGTATACGGGTTAGTCAGCCCCAGCATTTT
many	TRBJ1-2	TRBV7-9	NA	CASSLGRDSGYTF	TGTGCCAGCAGCTTAGGCAGGGATAGTGGCTACACCTTC
many	TRBJ2-3	TRBV4-1	TRBD1	CASSQEKGTGGLATDTQYF	TGCGCCAGCAGCCAGGAAAAGGGGACAGGGGGCCTAGCCACAGATACGCAGTATTTT
many	TRBJ1-6	TRBV27	NA	CASSSSPLHF	TGTGCCAGCAGTTCTTCACCCCTCCACTTT
many	TRBJ2-5	TRBV20-1	TRBD1	CSGGGRGYQETQYF	TGCAGTGGCGGCGGCAGGGGGTACCAAGAGACCCAGTACTTC
NA	TRBJ2-7	TRBV29-1	TRBD1	CSVQTGTAQGQYF	TGCAGCGTGCAAACGGGGACAGCACAAGGGCAGTACTTC
many	TRBJ1-1	TRBV7-9	NA	CASSFNRPMNTEAFF	TGTGCCAGCAGCTTTAATCGACCGATGAACACTGAAGCTTTCTTT
NA	TRBJ2-1	TRBV15	NA	CATSRDIFRSPVGNKQFF	TGTGCCACCAGCAGAGATATTTTCCGTTCGCCAGTCGGCAATAAGCAGTTCTTC
few	TRBJ2-3	TRBV28	NA	CASSRTSTDTQYF	TGTGCCAGCAGTCGGACGAGCACAGATACGCAGTATTTT
NA	TRBJ1-2	TRBV30	TRBD1	CAWSVVDRGGYTF	TGTGCCTGGAGTGTTGTCGACAGGGGCGGCTACACCTTC
NA	TRBJ1-2	TRBV5-6	TRBD1	CASSNRDRGYYGYTF	TGTGCCAGCAGCAACCGGGACAGGGGATACTATGGCTACACCTTC
few	TRBJ1-1	TRBV28	NA	CASSSPTMNTEAFF	TGTGCCAGCAGTTCTCCTACCATGAACACTGAAGCTTTCTTT
few	TRBJ1-1	TRBV5-1	NA	CASSGGTGTEAFF	TGCGCCAGCAGCGGGGGCACAGGCACTGAAGCTTTCTTT
NA	TRBJ1-5	TRBV2	NA	CASAYRANQPQHF	TGTGCCAGCGCCTACAGGGCTAATCAGCCCCAGCATTTT
NA	TRBJ2-3	TRBV30	TRBD1	CAWSKGAGDTQYF	TGTGCCTGGAGCAAGGGGGCGGGAGATACGCAGTATTTT
few	TRBJ2-2	TRBV12-3/TRBV12-4	NA	CASRSRTLLSGELFF	TGTGCCAGCAGATCGAGAACTCTCCTTAGCGGGGAGCTGTTTTTT
NA	TRBJ2-5	TRBV20-1	TRBD1	CSAKPPGQGAETQYF	TGCAGTGCTAAGCCGCCGGGACAGGGGGCAGAGACCCAGTACTTC